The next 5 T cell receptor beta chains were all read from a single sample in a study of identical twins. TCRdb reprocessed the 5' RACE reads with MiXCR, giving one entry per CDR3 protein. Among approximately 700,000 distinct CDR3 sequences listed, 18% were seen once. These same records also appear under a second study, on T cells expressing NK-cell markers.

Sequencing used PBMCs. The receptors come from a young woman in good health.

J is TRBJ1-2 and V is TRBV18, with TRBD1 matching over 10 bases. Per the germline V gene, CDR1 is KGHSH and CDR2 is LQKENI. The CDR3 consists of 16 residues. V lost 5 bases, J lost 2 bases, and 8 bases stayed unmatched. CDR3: CASSAGLTGGNYGYTF. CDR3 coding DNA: TGTGCCAGCTCAGCCGGACTGACAGGGGGCAACTATGGCTACACCTTC. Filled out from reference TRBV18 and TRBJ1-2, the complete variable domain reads NAGVMQNPRHLVRRRGQEARLRCSPMKGHSHVYWYRQLPEEGLKFMVYLQKENIIDESGMPKERFSAEFPKEGPSILRIQQVVRGDSAAYFCASSAGLTGGNYGYTFGSGTRLTVV.

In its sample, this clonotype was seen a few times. The CDR3 nucleotides are TGTGCCACCAGCAGAGATATTGGGGGACTAAGGGAGCAGTTCTTC. Amino acid sequence: CATSRDIGGLREQFF. The chain has TRBV15 and TRBJ2-1, with TRBD2 identical over 7 bases. The CDR3 length is 15 residues. Germline V gene data show CDR1 as LNHNV and CDR2 as YYDKDF (reference sequence). Unmatched junction bases numbered 9, after V lost 0 bases and J lost 10 bases.

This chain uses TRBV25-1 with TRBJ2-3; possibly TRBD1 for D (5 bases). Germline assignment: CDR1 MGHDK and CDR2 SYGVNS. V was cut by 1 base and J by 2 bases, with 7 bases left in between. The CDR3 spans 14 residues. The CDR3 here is CASSESGHTDTQYF. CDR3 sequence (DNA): TGTGCCAGCAGTGAATCCGGACACACAGATACGCAGTATTTT.

CDR3 amino acids: CASSQDGVPQRPDTQYF. The CDR3 coding sequence is TGTGCCAGCAGCCAAGATGGCGTACCCCAGAGGCCAGATACGCAGTATTTT. The chain employs TRBV3-1 and TRBJ2-3; D is uncertain. CDR1 and CDR2 from the germline V gene are LGHDT and YNNKEL (reference sequence). Trimming shortened V by 0 bases and J by 4 bases, and 17 bases separated the two germline ends. CDR3 size: 17 residues.

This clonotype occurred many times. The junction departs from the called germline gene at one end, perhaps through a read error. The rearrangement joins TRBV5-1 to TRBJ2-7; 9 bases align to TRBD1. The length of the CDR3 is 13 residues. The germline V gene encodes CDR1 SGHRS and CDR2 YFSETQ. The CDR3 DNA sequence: TGTGCCAGCAGTTTGGACAGGGGCTACGAGCAGTACTTC. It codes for CASSLDRGYEQYF.